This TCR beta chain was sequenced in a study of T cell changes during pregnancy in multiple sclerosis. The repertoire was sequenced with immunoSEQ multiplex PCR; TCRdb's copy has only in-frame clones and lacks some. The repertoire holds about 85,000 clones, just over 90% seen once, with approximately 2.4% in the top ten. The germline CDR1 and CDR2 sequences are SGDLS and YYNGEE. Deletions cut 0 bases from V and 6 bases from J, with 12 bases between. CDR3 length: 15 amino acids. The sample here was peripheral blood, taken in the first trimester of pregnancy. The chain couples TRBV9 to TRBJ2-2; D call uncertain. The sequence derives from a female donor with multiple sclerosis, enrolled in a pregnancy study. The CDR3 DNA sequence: TGTGCCAGCAGCGTAGGCCCAACTACTCCCGGGGAGCTGTTTTTT. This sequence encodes CASSVGPTTPGELFF.